A single TCR beta chain is shown here with its context. Its antigen is currently unknown. This sample includes further DNA sequences coding for the same CDR3. This entry comes from a study of cytomegalovirus exposure and HLA in healthy donors. Study context: Unique TCR beta sequences numbering fewer than 130 million came from around 180 million T cells in an earlier analysis. Broader study findings: A later analysis by the authors found several of the most significant clusters apparently linked to common viral pathogens. TCR sequences were mostly rare, though some public TCRs occurred in many donors.

Germline CDR1 is SGHTA and CDR2 is FQGTGA. Germline trimming cut 5 bases from V and 5 bases from J; bases unmatched to any gene: 3. This CDR3 spans 13 amino acids. The PCR made use of 60 Vbeta and 13 Jbeta primers. The repertoire was sequenced with immunoSEQ multiplex PCR; TCRdb's copy has only in-frame clones and lacks some. The sample carries 110,000 or so clones, around 77% recorded once. The chain uses TRBV7-3 and TRBJ2-5, with 9 nucleotides matching TRBD1. The sample comprised PBMCs. The source is a woman aged 25-40 years in good health and CMV-seropositive. The CDR3 DNA reads TGTGCCAGCAGCCCAGGACAGGGGGAGACCCAGTACTTC. As protein: CASSPGQGETQYF.